This entry is about one T cell receptor (beta chain). Its antigen is still unknown. No much larger clone is present one base from it, and per-base qualities are unavailable. This sample was included in a study of shared clonotypes between healthy human individuals (TCRdb year 2020). Concerning the study at large: The cohort included three men and a couple of women between 18 and 49 years of age. Per donor, three plates each were used for CD4 naive and CD4 memory, two for CD8 naive, and one for CD8 memory. Blood TCR repertoires of a handful of healthy adults were deeply sequenced to estimate repertoire size and the extent of clonotype sharing between individuals. To increase sequencing depth and limit assay-specific biases, TCR repertoire library preparation and sequencing were carried out by different laboratories using diverse techniques. Between about 0.85 and 10 billion PBMCs per donor were obtained by leukapheresis. On the study overall, not on this receptor specifically: Clonotypes shared by all four sorted-subset donors showed higher generation probabilities than non-shared clonotypes. Rarefaction of sorted-subset datasets indicated incomplete sequencing despite the large sequencing depth. Because the study included a small number of donors, the genetic and exposure-history diversity represented was limited. Pairwise subsampling indicated that sequencing depth was expected to affect the degree of clonotype sharing among donors. Sampling was restricted to blood, and TCR repertoires in tissues likely differ from the TCR repertoires found in blood. When four donors were compared, the shared fraction of clonotypes was 5% to 6.5% for naive CD4, roughly 3.3% for naive CD8, roughly 2.3% for memory CD4, and 0.35% to 0.4% for memory CD8. Estimated clonotype richness was generally larger for naive than for memory subsets.

Donors were healthy HIV-negative adults with no recently reported acute infections or vaccinations. Every donor was a Caucasian adult residing in Nashville, Tennessee, USA. CD4+ T cells were enriched through magnetic negative selection, after which naive cells were positively selected on CD45RA and the remaining negative fraction served as the memory subset. After blood collection by leukapheresis, PBMCs were isolated using Ficoll-Histopaque density gradient centrifugation and then cryopreserved in the vapor phase of liquid nitrogen. Analytical flow cytometry was used to check the purity and quantity of each magnetically sorted T cell population. From each sorted fraction, genomic DNA was isolated and quantified by UV absorbance on a Nanodrop 2000c. From the cysteine up to the phenylalanine, the CDR3 has a length of 19 residues. The sequence is cut down to CDR3 DNA, 57 bases in frame from base 1.

Using the deep immunoSEQ assay, TCR CDR3 regions were amplified from genomic DNA by multiplex PCR. Extracted genomic DNA from each cell subset was distributed evenly across all wells of several immunoSEQ 96-well plates, and each plate was treated as a replicate. Each replicate PCR for sorted subsets received roughly 0.2 ug genomic DNA, equal to about 30,000 T cell genomes. The purified libraries were quantified using a Qubit 3.0 fluorometer, sized with a Bioanalyzer 2100, and then quantified again using the KAPA Library Quantification kit. A separate single-read 150-cycle Illumina NextSeq 550 flow cell was used to sequence each immunoSEQ 96-well plate. As for how the authors treated the data: Because the immunoSEQ output held only junctional sequences and lacked quality scores, the filtering could not match the filtering applied to full-length reads. Sequences were annotated with PyIR, a Python wrapper for IgBLAST v1.9, using IMGT germline references to assign V/J genes and CDR3. Reads with weak V/J assignments (E-value above 1e-6), missing CDR3, stop codons, out-of-frame junctions, or ambiguous translated residues were removed. V3J clonotypes were defined as sequences sharing the same inferred V gene, J gene, and CDR3 amino acid sequence. The percentage overlap between two repertoires was calculated by dividing the number of shared unique clonotypes by the size of the smaller repertoire. Richness of each repertoire was evaluated using RTK rarefaction, the Chao1 estimator, and Recon v2.1 estimates of unobserved clonotypes. OLGA was used to compute generation probabilities for all TCRbeta clonotypes that the gDNA method yielded from a handful of donors. TCRdb took this table from immuneACCESS and kept in-frame rearrangements with V and J called. Such tables lack part of the clones; where checked against another copy, unresolved V genes explain under half of the gap, and the rest is unexplained. V and J calls and clone size follow that table, whereas D and trimming were derived from the DNA. In this sample the table shows roughly 2,500,000 clones, 90% to 95% of which occur a single time. The ten largest clones represent approximately 0.35% of the sample.

The clonotype was recovered from a man between 18 and 35 years old in good health. Some clones in this sample may be carry-over from other donors' samples. The receptor chain draws on TRBV21-1 and TRBJ2-7. TRBV21-1 is flagged as a pseudogene. The source material was naive CD4+ T cells from PBMCs. Sample cell subset or site, as interpreted from the label and publication: CD45RA+ positively selected. The bases are TGTGCCAGCAGCCCGCAAAGAGCGGGGACAGCTCCTCTCTCCTACGAGCAGTACTTC. The encoded protein is CASSPQRAGTAPLSYEQYF.